The rows below give T cell receptor beta chains drawn from one sample of a study of neurological immune-mediated disorders. TCRdb used MiXCR to reprocess the 5' RACE reads, holding one entry per CDR3 protein. The sample has 55,000 to 75,000 distinct CDR3 sequences; 2% to 3% are singletons. The material sequenced was PBMCs. These receptor sequences come from a man aged 45-60 years with multiple sclerosis. Both conserved end residues are part of each CDR3. A D gene is named only where the DNA matches it firmly. Size is omitted from some rows. Given values are once, few, many or a class for expanded clones.

>TRBD2|many|TRBJ2-3|TRBV5-1
TGCGCCAGCAGCTTAACGCGGGGGGCCGTAGATACGCAGTATTTT
CASSLTRGAVDTQYF
>TRBD1|many|TRBJ2-3|TRBV15
TGTGCCACCCCCGGGGACAGGACATGTGGCACAGATACGCAGTATTTT
CATPGDRTCGTDTQYF
>.|few|TRBJ1-5|TRBV20-1
TGCAGTGCTAGTGGGGCAGCTAATAGCAATCAGCCCCAGAATTTT
CSASGAANSNQPQNF
>TRBD1|few|TRBJ1-5|TRBV10-3
TGTGCCATCAGCGGACAGGGTGGCAATCAGCCCCAGCATTTT
CAISGQGGNQPQHF
>TRBD2|many|TRBJ2-2|TRBV7-6
TGTGCCAGCAGCTTAGCGATCCTAGCGGGGGCCGGCGGGGAGCTGTTTTTT
CASSLAILAGAGGELFF
>TRBD2|many|TRBJ2-3|TRBV27
TGTGCCAGCACCTCGGGACTAGCCTTCGGCACAGATACGCAGTATTTT
CASTSGLAFGTDTQYF
>TRBD1|many|TRBJ2-7|TRBV6-6
TGTGCCAGCAGTTCCTCAGGGGGACAGGCCCTCGAGCAGTACTTC
CASSSSGGQALEQYF
>.|many|TRBJ1-4|TRBV27
TGTGCCAGCAAGAAGGCAGGGACCTCTAATGAAAAACTGTTTTTT
CASKKAGTSNEKLFF
>TRBD1|many|TRBJ2-2|TRBV7-6
TGTGCCAGCAGCCCAACAGGGGTGGGGACCGGGGAGCTGTTTTTT
CASSPTGVGTGELFF
>.|many|TRBJ2-7|TRBV27
TGTGCCAGCAGCCCGGACTACGGCTCCTACGAGCAGTACTTC
CASSPDYGSYEQYF
>.|many|TRBJ2-2|TRBV4-3
TGCGCCAGCAGCCTCGCCGCAGGGCGCGGCACCGGGGAGCTGTTTTTT
CASSLAAGRGTGELFF
>TRBD2|many|TRBJ2-3|TRBV20-1
TGCAGTGCCACTAGCGGGGAGGCAGATACGCAGTATTTT
CSATSGEADTQYF
>.|many|TRBJ1-1|TRBV6-1
TGTGCCAGCAGAGCCCGGGACGGGAACACTGAAGCTTTCTTT
CASRARDGNTEAFF
>.|many|TRBJ1-5|TRBV21-1
TGTGCCAGCAGCAATCGGGAGACAGGGGGTGGCAATCAGCCCCAGCATTTT
CASSNRETGGGNQPQHF
>TRBD1|many|TRBJ2-7|TRBV4-2
TGTGCCAGCAGCCAAGGACAGGGGGGTTTCTACGAGCAGTACTTC
CASSQGQGGFYEQYF
>.|many|TRBJ2-5|TRBV18
TGTGCCAGCTCCCCGACAGTCACACAAGAGACCCAGTACTTC
CASSPTVTQETQYF
>.|many|TRBJ2-3|TRBV9
TGTGCCAGCAGCCCCGAGGGGGTCAGAAGAACAGATACGCAGTATTTT
CASSPEGVRRTDTQYF
>.|many|TRBJ2-1|TRBV7-2
TGTGCCAGCAGCTTAGTAACGGGCAATGAGCAGTTCTTC
CASSLVTGNEQFF
>TRBD2|many|TRBJ2-1|TRBV10-3
TGTGCCACCTTAGCGGGGGGGCCGTACAATGAGCAGTTCTTC
CATLAGGPYNEQFF
>.|.|TRBJ1-5|TRBV28
TGTGCCACTTTACCTGGTGGCAATAAGACCCAGAATTTT
CATLPGGNKTQNF
>TRBD1|.|TRBJ1-6|TRBV5-6
TGTGCCAGCAGCTTGTGGACAGGGCGGTCAACCCTCAACTTT
CASSLWTGRSTLNF
>TRBD2|.|TRBJ2-1|TRBV12-3/TRBV12-4
TGTGCCAGCAGTTTGGTTGCGGGGGTCTACAATGAGCAGTTCTTC
CASSLVAGVYNEQFF
>.|many|TRBJ1-1|TRBV20-1
TGCAGTGCTAGATTGACAGGAGCGAACACTGAAGCTTTCTTT
CSARLTGANTEAFF
>.|many|TRBJ2-1|TRBV6-4
TGTGCCAGCAGTGATCGTTCTTCTTTGTTCTTC
CASSDRSSLFF
>TRBD2|many|TRBJ2-2|TRBV12-3/TRBV12-4
TGTGCCAGCAGTCAGACTAGCGGGCGGACCGGGGAGCTGTTTTTT
CASSQTSGRTGELFF
>TRBD1|many|TRBJ2-5|TRBV27
TGTGCCAGCAGTATTTTACAGGGGGCCGGGGAGACCCAGTACTTC
CASSILQGAGETQYF
>.|many|TRBJ2-2|TRBV7-2
TGTGCCAGCAGCTATCGGGAGGGGGCGATCGGGGAGCTGTTTTTT
CASSYREGAIGELFF
>.|many|TRBJ2-7|TRBV18
TGTGCCAGCTTCCGGGACGGACTCTCCTACGAGCAGTACTTC
CASFRDGLSYEQYF
>.|many|TRBJ2-1|TRBV6-2/TRBV6-3
TGTGCCAGCAGTATAAATAAGGGGCAGACCTCCTACAATGAGCAGTTCTTC
CASSINKGQTSYNEQFF
>.|many|TRBJ2-7|TRBV7-2
TGTGCCAGCAGCTTAGAGGGTACAGGGATTATCCTTGCCTACGAGCAGTACTTC
CASSLEGTGIILAYEQYF
>TRBD1|many|TRBJ1-6|TRBV5-5
TGTGCCAGCAGCTTTACCGGACAGGGCCCCAATTCACCCCTCCACTTT
CASSFTGQGPNSPLHF
>TRBD1|many|TRBJ2-2|TRBV2
TGTGCCAGCTCAAGGACAGGGTTCGGGGAGCTGTTTTTT
CASSRTGFGELFF
>TRBD1|many|TRBJ1-2|TRBV7-2
TGTGCCAGCAATGACAGGGGGGACTATGGCTACACCTTC
CASNDRGDYGYTF
>.|many|TRBJ2-5|TRBV5-5
TGTGCCAGCAGCTTGGATGTGACCCGGGAGACCCAGTACTTC
CASSLDVTRETQYF
>.|many|TRBJ2-1|TRBV12-3/TRBV12-4
TGTGCCAGCAGTTCACTGACAGAAACCTACAATGAGCAGTTCTTC
CASSSLTETYNEQFF
>.|many|TRBJ1-2|TRBV6-5
TGTGCCAGCAGTTACCGGGGCAGGGTGGATGGCTACACCTTC
CASSYRGRVDGYTF
>TRBD1|many|TRBJ2-2|TRBV6-2/TRBV6-3
TGTGCCAGCAGGCGGACAGGAGGAAGTAGCACCGGGGAGCTGTTTTTT
CASRRTGGSSTGELFF
>.|many|TRBJ2-1|TRBV4-2
TGTGCCAGCAGCCGCGCCGAGAATAATGAGCAGTTCTTC
CASSRAENNEQFF
>TRBD1|many|TRBJ2-7|TRBV9
TGTGCCAGCAGCGGTCGGACAGGGGACGAGCAGTACTTC
CASSGRTGDEQYF
>.|many|TRBJ2-7|TRBV6-1
TGTGCCAGCAGTGAATCCTACTCCTACGAGCAGTACTTC
CASSESYSYEQYF
>TRBD2|many|TRBJ2-5|TRBV5-1
TGCGCCAGCAGCTTGTCTAGCGGGGGGTCGGTGCAAGAGACCCAGTACTTC
CASSLSSGGSVQETQYF
>.|few|TRBJ2-7|TRBV6-2/TRBV6-3
TGTGCCAGCAGTTCGCCGGGACACATCTACGAGCAGTACTTC
CASSSPGHIYEQYF
>.|many|TRBJ1-3|TRBV30
TGTGCCTGGAGCCAGCCCTGGGGCCCTGGAAACACCATATATTTT
CAWSQPWGPGNTIYF
>.|many|TRBJ1-1|TRBV10-3
TGTGCCATCGGAGGGGGGAACACTGAAGCTTTCTTT
CAIGGGNTEAFF
>TRBD1|many|TRBJ1-6|TRBV7-2
TGTGCCAGCAGCTCCGGGACAGGGATGAATTCACCCCTCCACTTT
CASSSGTGMNSPLHF
>.|many|TRBJ1-5|TRBV20-1
TGCAGTGCTAGAGATATCACAGCTAGCAATCAGCCCCAGCATTTT
CSARDITASNQPQHF
>TRBD1|few|TRBJ1-5|TRBV29-1
TGCAGCGTAGGGACAGGGAGGGATAAGACCCAGAATTTT
CSVGTGRDKTQNF
>.|.|TRBJ2-7|TRBV10-1
TGCGCCAGCAGTGATAACGGGATGGACGAGCAGTACTTC
CASSDNGMDEQYF
>TRBD1|many|TRBJ1-1|TRBV5-1
TGCGCCAGCAGTTTGACCAGGGGGAGCACTGAAGCTTTCTTT
CASSLTRGSTEAFF
>.|many|TRBJ1-6|TRBV6-1
TGTGCCAGCAGTGAACTCATTAATTCACCCCTCCACTTT
CASSELINSPLHF
>.|many|TRBJ2-3|TRBV7-3
TGTGCCAGCAGCTCCTCGGGACGTAGCACAGATACGCAGTATTTT
CASSSSGRSTDTQYF
>TRBD1|many|TRBJ1-2|TRBV5-1
TGCGCCAGCAGCTCCCAGACAGGGGGCTATGGCTACACCTTC
CASSSQTGGYGYTF
>TRBD1|many|TRBJ2-4|TRBV7-8
TGTGCCAGCAGCACTGCCGGGACAGGGAACATTCAGTACTTC
CASSTAGTGNIQYF